Presented here are 5 T cell receptor beta chains from one specimen sequenced in a study of blood T cell repertoires in COVID-19. This table comes from immunoSEQ multiplex PCR, and its TCRdb copy is limited to in-frame clones, with some not included. Here the sample spans 250,000 to 350,000 clones, about nine tenths being singletons. The sample was peripheral blood. The receptor set was obtained from a man aged 18-30 years with active or convalescent COVID-19.

This chain uses TRBV13 with TRBJ2-5, with 9 nucleotides matching TRBD2. V was clipped by 2 bases and J by 6 bases; unmatched bases: 7. The CDR3 contains 15 residues. Germline CDR1 reads PRHDT; CDR2 reads FYEKMQ (reference sequence). CDR3 protein: CASSLILAGHQTQYF. The DNA of the CDR3 is TGTGCCAGCAGCTTAATACTAGCGGGCCACCAGACCCAGTACTTC.

This clone has only one observation. The chain combines TRBV21-1 with TRBJ2-3; TRBD2 is the table's D call and was not checked against the DNA. TRBV21-1 is noted as a pseudogene. CDR3 length equals 17 residues. CDR3 sequence: CASSKVPSFAGQDTQYF. In nucleotides, the CDR3 is TGTGCCAGCAGCAAAGTCCCCTCCTTTGCGGGTCAAGATACGCAGTATTTT.

This clone has a single count. This chain links TRBV10-3 with TRBJ2-7; 8 bases are shared with TRBD2. The CDR3 length is 15 residues. V shed 8 bases and J 1 base; nucleotides not matched to a gene: 10. Germline V lookup: CDR1 ENHRY, CDR2 SYGVKD. The CDR3 bases are TGTGCCATCGGGCCTCGAACTAGCGGTTCCTACGAGCAGTACTTC. It yields the protein CAIGPRTSGSYEQYF.

This chain links TRBV7-7 with TRBJ2-1, with TRBD2 matching over 14 bases. Germline assignment: CDR1 SSHAT and CDR2 FNYEAQ (reference sequence). Trimming took 4 bases from V and 2 from J; bases not matched to a gene: 16. The CDR3 has 21 amino acids. CDR3 bases: TGTGCCAGCAGCTCACCCCGGGACACTTGGACTAGCGGGGGGACCTACAATGAGCAGTTCTTC. Amino acids: CASSSPRDTWTSGGTYNEQFF.

J is TRBJ2-1 and V is TRBV6-2 or TRBV6-3; D possibly corresponds to TRBD1 (5 bases). The CDR3 is made up of 15 amino acids. CDR1 and CDR2 from the germline V gene are MNHEY and SVGEGT. With 0 bases removed from V and 2 bases from J, the gap between germline ends came to 8 bases. The CDR3 here is CASSYSGATYNEQFF. The CDR3, as DNA: TGTGCCAGCAGTTACTCAGGGGCGACCTACAATGAGCAGTTCTTC.